The 20 T cell receptor beta chains below all came from one sample that was sequenced in a study of T-cell reconstitution after alpha-beta-depleted transplantation in children. TCRbeta library construction was performed incorporating unique molecular identifiers. A single record per CDR3 protein comes from TCRdb applying MiXCR to the PCR reads. The sample records a few hundred thousand distinct CDR3 sequences, around 27% being singletons. The material was PBMCs, obtained before TCRalphabeta/CD19-depleted stem cell transplant. These receptors all stem from a boy in the first two years of life with Wiskott-Aldrich syndrome, due to receive a stem cell transplant.

This clonotype was detected only a few times. The chain combines TRBV5-1 with TRBJ2-5; the D gene is possibly TRBD2 (6 bases). V lost 4 bases and J lost 2, with 21 bases in between. The CDR3 has 17 residues. From germline, CDR1 is SGHRS and CDR2 YFSETQ. CDR3 nucleotide sequence: TGCGCCAGCAGCCGAACGTGGGGGGACCCCAGGCAAGAGACCCAGTACTTC. Its protein is CASSRTWGDPRQETQYF.

This clonotype was seen only a few times. The CDR3 region is CASSLYADQPQHF. For the CDR3, the DNA is TGTGCCAGCAGCTTGTACGCCGATCAGCCCCAGCATTTT. This chain uses TRBV5-6 with TRBJ1-5, with D hard to call. CDR1 is SGHDT, CDR2 YYEEEE, per germline. V was trimmed by 1 base and J by 5 bases, leaving 7 bases between them. The CDR3 consists of 13 residues.

This clonotype was seen more than once but under ten times. The gene calls are TRBV28 and TRBJ2-2, with D maybe TRBD2 (6 bases). Per the germline V gene, CDR1 is MDHEN and CDR2 is SYDVKM. The CDR3 loop spans 13 amino acids. Trimming shortened V by 9 bases and J by 8 bases, and 16 bases separated the two germline ends. The CDR3 DNA reads TGTGCCAGTTTCTCTCTGGGGACTGGGGAGCTGTTTTTT. Translation gives CASFSLGTGELFF.

This clonotype was seen only a few times. The V call is TRBV4-1, the J call TRBJ2-4, with D tentatively TRBD1 (5 bases). The CDR3 sequence is 14 residues long. Germline values: CDR1 MGHRA, CDR2 YSYEKL. V shed 4 bases and J shed 1 base, with 8 bases lying between them. In DNA, the CDR3 is TGCGCCAGCAGCCTCAGGGTGGCCAAAAACATTCAGTACTTC. Its translation is CASSLRVAKNIQYF.

This clonotype occurred a few times. The V and J genes are TRBV5-1 and TRBJ2-1; TRBD2 matches 7 bases. The CDR3 length is 16 residues. Germline-derived CDR1 and CDR2 are SGHRS and YFSETQ. Germline trimming cut 2 bases from V and 0 bases from J; bases unmatched to any gene: 5. This CDR3 reads CASSLIASGSYNEQFF. In DNA form, the CDR3 reads TGCGCCAGCAGCTTAATAGCTAGCGGCTCCTACAATGAGCAGTTCTTC.

There are a few counts of this clonotype. The rearrangement joins TRBV20-1 to TRBJ2-5; 8 bases are a match to TRBD1. Per germline, CDR1 DFQATT and CDR2 SNEGSKA (reference sequence). V trimming: 0 bases; J trimming: 3 bases; junction bases outside the gene matches: 6. This CDR3 is built from 15 residues. The DNA for the CDR3 is TGCAGTGCTAGAGATCCATTGACAGGGGAAGAGACCCAGTACTTC. As protein: CSARDPLTGEETQYF.

The rearrangement links TRBV7-8 to TRBJ2-1; 13 bases align to TRBD2. V shed 5 bases and J 2 bases; nucleotides not matched to a gene: 15. The length of the CDR3 is 20 residues. Germline CDR1 reads SGHVS; CDR2 reads FQNEAQ. CDR3 loop: CASSPRLAGGTLMAYNEQFF. The CDR3, as DNA: TGTGCCAGCAGCCCCAGACTAGCGGGAGGTACCTTAATGGCCTACAATGAGCAGTTCTTC.

This chain links TRBV20-1 with TRBJ1-4; D gene unclear. Germline V gene sequence: CDR1 DFQATT, CDR2 SNEGSKA (reference sequence). The CDR3 sequence is 13 residues long. V was clipped by 4 bases and J by 8 bases, with 14 bases between them. The CDR3 loop is CSAIHRVEEKLFF. CDR3 coding DNA: TGCAGTGCTATCCACCGGGTTGAGGAAAAACTGTTTTTT.

This clonotype appeared a few times. The J gene is TRBJ2-1, the V gene TRBV20-1, with D possibly matching TRBD2 (6 bases). Trimming shortened V by 3 bases and J by 8 bases, and 11 bases separated the two germline ends. Germline V gives CDR1 DFQATT, CDR2 SNEGSKA (reference sequence). The CDR3 has 12 residues. CDR3: CSASGRMDEQFF. CDR3 coding DNA: TGCAGTGCTAGCGGGAGAATGGATGAGCAGTTCTTC.

The rearrangement joins TRBV20-1 to TRBJ2-2, with TRBD2 matching 9 bases. Trimming took 1 base from V and 4 from J; bases not matched to a gene: 7. The germline gives CDR1 DFQATT, CDR2 SNEGSKA (reference sequence). CDR3 length: 16 amino acids. The CDR3 protein is CSARVGGRAFTGELFF. The CDR3 nucleotides read TGCAGTGCTAGAGTCGGCGGGAGGGCCTTCACCGGGGAGCTGTTTTTT.

This chain uses TRBV5-1 with TRBJ2-3; 7 bases map to TRBD2. The CDR3 covers 15 residues. CDR1 is SGHRS and CDR2 is YFSETQ in the germline V gene. Losses at the gene ends were 0 bases for V and 5 bases for J; bases not matched to a gene: 6. This CDR3 is CASSLADGRKDTQYF. CDR3 nucleotide sequence: TGCGCCAGCAGCTTGGCCGACGGGAGGAAAGATACGCAGTATTTT.

In its sample, this clonotype was seen once. J is TRBJ2-3 and V is TRBV29-1; D is possibly TRBD1 or TRBD2 (5 bases each). Trimming left V 2 bases short and J 2 bases short, with 8 bases between. This CDR3 has 13 amino acids. Germline assignment: CDR1 SQVTM and CDR2 ANQGSEA. In DNA form, the CDR3 reads TGCAGCGTTGAAAGGGACCTCACAGATACGCAGTATTTT. As protein: CSVERDLTDTQYF.

The chain couples TRBV28 to TRBJ2-2; D is possibly TRBD1 (6 bases). V lost 1 base and J 2 bases, leaving 14 bases between the germline ends. CDR3 length: 17 amino acids. Germline-derived CDR1 and CDR2 are MDHEN and SYDVKM. The CDR3 coding sequence is TGTGCCAGCAGTTTATCCCTGCCGGGACAAAACACCGGGGAGCTGTTTTTT. It codes for CASSLSLPGQNTGELFF.

The rearrangement uses TRBV6-5 and TRBJ2-7; D is possibly TRBD2 (5 bases). The CDR3 contains 12 residues. The V end was cut by 0 bases, the J end by 6 bases, with 6 bases between. Germline V CDR1 and CDR2: MNHEY, SVGAGI. The CDR3 here is CASSYSTSEQYF. The CDR3 nucleotides are TGTGCCAGCAGTTACTCCACTAGCGAGCAGTACTTC.

This clonotype was seen a few times. J is TRBJ2-1 and V is TRBV20-1; the D gene could be TRBD1 or TRBD2 (5 bases each). In germline, CDR1 is DFQATT, CDR2 SNEGSKA (reference sequence). The CDR3 has 19 residues. The ends were cut back, 0 bases at V and 2 bases at J, with 23 bases in the middle. The chain's CDR3 is CSARDIGVRGKFAYNEQFF. The CDR3 bases are TGCAGTGCTAGAGATATAGGGGTCCGAGGGAAGTTCGCCTACAATGAGCAGTTCTTC.

The chain joins TRBV29-1 to TRBJ1-2; D is uncertain. The CDR3 is 13 amino acids. Germline loops: CDR1 SQVTM, CDR2 ANQGSEA. The germline V and J ends were trimmed by 3 bases and 5 bases, with 13 bases remaining between them. CDR3 loop: CSVESQARYGYTF. CDR3 coding DNA: TGCAGCGTTGAGTCCCAGGCTCGGTATGGCTACACCTTC.

V is TRBV10-3 and J is TRBJ2-1; TRBD2 agrees at 9 bases. Germline CDR1 is ENHRY and CDR2 is SYGVKD. There are 16 residues in the CDR3. V was clipped by 4 bases and J by 4 bases; unmatched bases: 8. The chain's CDR3 is CAISGSGRTRYNEQFF. CDR3 bases: TGTGCCATCAGTGGGAGCGGGAGGACGAGATACAATGAGCAGTTCTTC.

This clonotype came up a few times. The chain links TRBV20-1 to TRBJ2-7; TRBD2 aligns across 8 bases. V was clipped by 2 bases and J by 0 bases; unmatched bases: 3. CDR3 length: 14 residues. Germline assignment: CDR1 DFQATT and CDR2 SNEGSKA (reference sequence). In DNA, the CDR3 is TGCAGTGCTAGACCTAGCGGGTACTCCTACGAGCAGTACTTC. Its protein product is CSARPSGYSYEQYF.

V is TRBV5-5 and J is TRBJ1-1; TRBD1 is a possible D gene (5 bases). The CDR3 covers 16 residues. V gave up 1 base and J gave up 0 bases, with 13 bases separating them. Germline V gene lookup returns CDR1 SGHKS and CDR2 YYEKEE (reference sequence). Here the CDR3 DNA reads TGTGCCAGCAGCTTGACCCCGGGACCGTTGAACACTGAAGCTTTCTTT. Its translation: CASSLTPGPLNTEAFF.

The chain recombines TRBV29-1 with TRBJ1-5, with D maybe TRBD1 (5 bases). Germline V gene lookup returns CDR1 SQVTM and CDR2 ANQGSEA. V lost 3 bases and J 7 bases, leaving 13 bases between the germline ends. The CDR3 totals 13 residues. CDR3 loop: CSVDRGTLQPQHF. DNA of the CDR3: TGCAGCGTTGATAGGGGTACCTTACAGCCCCAGCATTTT. The full variable domain, completed using reference TRBV29-1 and TRBJ1-5, is SAVISQKPSRDICQRGTSLTIQCQVDSQVTMMFWYRQQPGQSLTLIATANQGSEATYESGFVIDKFPISRPNLTFSTLTVSNMSPEDSSIYLCSVDRGTLQPQHFGDGTRLSIL.